This T cell receptor beta chain was sequenced during a study of response to subunit inactivated influenza vaccine. Study outcomes and limitations: The study's authors posited that every seasonal influenza vaccination enlists few new T cells.

TCRdb redid the calling of the RT-PCR reads with MiXCR, one entry per CDR3 protein. The data show about 500,000 distinct CDR3 sequences, roughly 13% seen once. Per germline, CDR1 LGHDT and CDR2 YNNKEL (reference sequence). Deletions cut 1 base from V and 1 base from J, with 10 bases between. CDR3 length: 15 residues. As regards this clonotype: Antigen specificity is unknown.

The sequencing used PBMCs from blood, collected roughly 45 days after vaccination. The chain recombines TRBV3-1 with TRBJ1-1, with D unresolved. This clonotype was obtained from a man aged 45-65 years who received an inactivated influenza vaccine. In nucleotides, the CDR3 is TGTGCCAGCAGCCAAGGATCGGGCAGGAACACTGAAGCTTTCTTT. Protein sequence: CASSQGSGRNTEAFF.